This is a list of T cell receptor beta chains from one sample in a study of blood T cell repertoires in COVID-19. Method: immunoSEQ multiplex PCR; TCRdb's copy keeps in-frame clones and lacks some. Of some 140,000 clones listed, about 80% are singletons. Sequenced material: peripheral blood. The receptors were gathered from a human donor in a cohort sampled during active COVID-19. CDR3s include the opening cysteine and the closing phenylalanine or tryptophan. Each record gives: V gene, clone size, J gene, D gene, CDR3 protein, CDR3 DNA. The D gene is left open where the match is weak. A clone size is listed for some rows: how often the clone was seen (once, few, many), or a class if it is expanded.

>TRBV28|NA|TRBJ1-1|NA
CASSFNGDTEAFF
TGTGCCAGCAGTTTTAACGGGGACACTGAAGCTTTCTTT
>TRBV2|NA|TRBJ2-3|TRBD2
CASSGTSLMADTQYF
TGTGCCAGCAGTGGGACTAGCCTTATGGCAGATACGCAGTATTTT
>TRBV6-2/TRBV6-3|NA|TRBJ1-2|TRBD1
CASSETGGLGYTF
TGTGCCAGCAGTGAGACAGGGGGCCTTGGCTACACCTTC
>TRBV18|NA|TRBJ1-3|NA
CASSQTGRSISGNTIYF
TGTGCCAGCTCCCAAACCGGGAGATCTATCTCTGGAAACACCATATATTTT
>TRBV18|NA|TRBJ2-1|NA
CASSPPRSEQFF
TGTGCCAGCTCTCCGCCGAGGAGTGAGCAGTTCTTC
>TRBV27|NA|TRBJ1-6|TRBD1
CASQGTGGNSPLHF
TGTGCCTCCCAGGGGACAGGGGGGAATTCACCCCTCCACTTT
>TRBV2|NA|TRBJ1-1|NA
CASSQGQGREAFF
TGTGCCAGCAGTCAAGGGCAGGGCCGCGAAGCTTTCTTT
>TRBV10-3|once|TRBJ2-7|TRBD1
CAISGRQGGYEQYF
TGTGCCATCAGTGGCCGACAGGGGGGCTACGAGCAGTACTTC
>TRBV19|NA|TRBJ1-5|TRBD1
CASSISGTGGNQPQHF
TGTGCCAGTAGTATATCAGGGACAGGGGGCAATCAGCCCCAGCATTTT
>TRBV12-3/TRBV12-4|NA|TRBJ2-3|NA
CASSLFGTDTQYF
TGTGCCAGCAGTTTGTTCGGCACAGATACGCAGTATTTT
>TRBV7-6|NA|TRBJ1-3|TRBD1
CASSLGMTGLGNTIYF
TGTGCCAGCAGCTTGGGCATGACAGGGCTGGGAAACACCATATATTTT
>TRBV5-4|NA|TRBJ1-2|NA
CASSLAGSSDYGYTF
TGTGCCAGCAGCTTGGCAGGCAGCTCCGACTATGGCTACACCTTC
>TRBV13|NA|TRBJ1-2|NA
CASSVQGNYGYTF
TGTGCCAGCAGCGTACAGGGAAACTATGGCTACACCTTC
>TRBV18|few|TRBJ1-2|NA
CASSPPSGPFYTF
TGTGCCAGCTCACCACCGTCAGGCCCATTCTACACCTTC
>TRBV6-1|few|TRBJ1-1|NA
CASSESWGRGRTEAFF
TGTGCCAGCAGTGAGAGCTGGGGCAGGGGACGGACTGAAGCTTTCTTT
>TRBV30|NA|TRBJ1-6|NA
CAWSAGIRNSPLHF
TGTGCCTGGAGTGCCGGGATTAGGAATTCACCCCTCCACTTT
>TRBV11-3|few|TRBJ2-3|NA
CASSLRGQGSLTDTQYF
TGTGCCAGCAGCTTAAGAGGCCAGGGGTCGTTGACAGATACGCAGTATTTT
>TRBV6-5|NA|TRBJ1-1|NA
CASSPTAVRTEAFF
TGTGCCAGCAGTCCCACGGCGGTGAGGACTGAAGCTTTCTTT
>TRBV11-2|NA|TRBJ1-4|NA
CASSLEGNGEKLFF
TGTGCCAGCAGCTTAGAGGGCAACGGTGAAAAACTGTTTTTT
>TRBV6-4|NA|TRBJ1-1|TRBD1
CASSDSSGGTEAFF
TGTGCCAGCAGTGACTCGTCAGGGGGCACTGAAGCTTTCTTT
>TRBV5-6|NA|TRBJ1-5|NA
CASSLGQSHQPQHF
TGTGCCAGCAGCTTGGGACAGTCTCATCAGCCCCAGCATTTT
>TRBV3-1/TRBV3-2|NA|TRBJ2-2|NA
CASSEGSTGELFF
TGTGCCAGCAGCGAGGGTTCGACCGGGGAGCTGTTTTTT
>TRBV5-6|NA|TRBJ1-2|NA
CASSSPLRQEGYGYTF
TGTGCCAGCAGCTCTCCTCTCCGACAGGAAGGCTATGGCTACACCTTC
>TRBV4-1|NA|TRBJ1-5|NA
CASSQGVTASNQPQHF
TGCGCCAGCAGCCAGGGTGTGACAGCCAGCAATCAGCCCCAGCATTTT
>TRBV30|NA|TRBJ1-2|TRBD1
CAWSQGVRHYGYTF
TGTGCCTGGAGCCAGGGGGTACGTCACTATGGCTACACCTTC
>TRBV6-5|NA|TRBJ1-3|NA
CASPRDSGNTIYF
TGTGCCAGTCCCCGGGACTCTGGAAACACCATATATTTT
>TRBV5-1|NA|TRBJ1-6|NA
CASSRKPGAANNSPLHF
TGCGCCAGCAGCCGGAAGCCAGGGGCGGCCAATAATTCACCCCTCCACTTT
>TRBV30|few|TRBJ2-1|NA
CAWSVGDFHNEQFF
TGTGCCTGGAGTGTTGGGGACTTTCACAATGAGCAGTTCTTC